These 26 T cell receptor beta chains were sequenced from one sample in a study of T cells in Graves' hyperthyroidism and ophthalmopathy. RNA transcripts provided the source from which TCR beta CDR3 regions were amplified. The study used the HTBI primer set for a first-round RT-PCR of the TCR CDR3. MiXCR, run by TCRdb on the multiplex PCR reads, gives a single entry per CDR3 protein. The repertoire holds almost 600,000 distinct CDR3 sequences, with 35% to 55% as singletons. Sequencing was carried out using peripheral blood or thyroid tissue (not recorded which). The receptors derive from a woman younger than 30 with Graves' hyperthyroidism.

This clonotype was picked up many times. This sequence joins TRBV2 and TRBJ1-6; D remains unclear. Trimming took 1 base from V and 0 from J, leaving 1 base between them. Per the germline V gene, CDR1 is SNHLY and CDR2 is FYNNEI. The CDR3 extends over 14 amino acids. The CDR3 sequence is CASSEGSYNSPLHF. The CDR3 coding sequence is TGTGCCAGCAGTGAAGGCTCCTATAATTCACCCCTCCACTTT.

As for this clonotype: Germline and junction disagree at one end, which may indicate a read error. The chain combines TRBV7-9 with TRBJ2-5; 7 positions agree with TRBD1. The CDR3 contains 15 residues. Germline V gene sequence: CDR1 SEHNR, CDR2 FQNEAQ (reference sequence). CDR3 in amino acids: CASSLVGTALHEQSF. The CDR3 DNA is TGTGCCAGCAGCTTGGTAGGGACAGCATTACATGAGCAGTCCTTC.

There are many counts of this clonotype. The J gene is TRBJ1-1, the V gene TRBV7-9; D possibly corresponds to TRBD1 (6 bases). CDR3 length: 12 amino acids. Looked up from germline, CDR1 is SEHNR and CDR2 is FQNEAQ (reference sequence). V was trimmed by 5 bases and J by 11 bases, leaving 15 bases between them. This CDR3 reads CASSPRQDQAFF. For the CDR3, the DNA is TGTGCCAGCAGCCCTAGACAGGACCAGGCTTTCTTT.

The rearrangement uses TRBV12-3 or TRBV12-4 and TRBJ1-2; D perhaps matches TRBD1 (5 bases). The CDR3 extends over 14 amino acids. Trimming cost V 5 bases and J 4 bases, with 14 bases left between them. CDR3 loop: CASSEAQGVYGYTF. CDR3 nucleotides: TGTGCCAGCAGTGAAGCCCAAGGGGTCTATGGCTACACCTTC.

The gene calls are TRBV19 and TRBJ1-1, with 8 bases aligning to TRBD1. With V trimmed by 4 bases and J by 4 bases, 11 bases remained unmatched. The germline V gene has CDR1 LNHDA and CDR2 SQIVND (reference sequence). CDR3 length equals 16 residues. The CDR3 loop is CASSTPGTGFGTEAFF. In nucleotides, the CDR3 is TGTGCCAGTAGTACCCCCGGGACAGGCTTCGGCACTGAAGCTTTCTTT. The full variable domain, in which reference TRBV19 and TRBJ1-1 provide the parts outside the CDR3, is DGGITQSPKYLFRKEGQNVTLSCEQNLNHDAMYWYRQDPGQGLRLIYYSQIVNDFQKGDIAEGYSVSREKKESFPLTVTSAQKNPTAFYLCASSTPGTGFGTEAFFGQGTRLTVV.

This clonotype was detected many times. This chain links TRBV2 with TRBJ1-4; 9 positions match TRBD1. With 4 bases clipped from V and 7 bases from J, the junction kept 4 bases outside the gene matches. Germline lookup yields CDR1 SNHLY and CDR2 FYNNEI. This CDR3 comprises 14 residues. Written as DNA, the CDR3 is TGTGCCAGCAGTGTGGACAGGGGTCGTGAAAAACTGTTTTTT. This sequence encodes CASSVDRGREKLFF.

The CDR3 here is CSVSHNQETQYF. CDR3 in DNA: TGCAGCGTTTCGCACAACCAAGAGACCCAGTACTTC. The chain employs TRBV29-1 and TRBJ2-5, with no clear D. Germline-derived CDR1 and CDR2 are SQVTM and ANQGSEA. Trimming shortened V by 5 bases and J by 0 bases, and 7 bases separated the two germline ends. The CDR3 consists of 12 residues.

The chain combines TRBV7-6 with TRBJ2-7, with unresolved D. The CDR3 is 11 residues long. Trimming cost V 5 bases and J 6 bases, with 8 bases left between them. CDR1 is SGHVS, CDR2 FNYEAQ, per germline. The CDR3 here is CASSGISEQYF. The CDR3 DNA is TGTGCCAGCAGCGGGATCTCCGAGCAGTACTTC.

The chain carries TRBV7-3 and TRBJ2-6; D is possibly TRBD1 or TRBD2 (5 bases each). V gave up 5 bases and J gave up 16 bases, with 12 bases separating them. CDR1 is SGHTA and CDR2 is FQGTGA in the germline V gene. This CDR3 has 11 amino acids. The CDR3 region has the DNA TGTGCCAGCAGCCCTGGGGACCCACTGACTTTC. Protein product: CASSPGDPLTF.

The V gene is TRBV7-3, the J gene TRBJ2-5; D is perhaps TRBD1 (6 bases). Trimming stripped 5 bases from V and 5 bases from J, with 12 bases between. CDR3 length equals 13 residues. Looked up from germline, CDR1 is SGHTA and CDR2 is FQGTGA. The CDR3 reads CASSRVQGETQYF. CDR3 nucleotides: TGTGCCAGCAGCAGGGTACAGGGTGAGACCCAGTACTTC.

There are many counts of this clonotype. The rearrangement joins TRBV7-2 to TRBJ1-6; D is uncertain. Trimming took 5 bases from V and 0 from J, leaving 11 bases between them. CDR1 SGHTA and CDR2 FQGNSA come from the germline V gene. CDR3 length: 16 residues. In DNA, the CDR3 is TGTGCCAGCAGCGTACTACACTCCTCCTATAATTCACCCCTCCACTTT. This sequence encodes CASSVLHSSYNSPLHF.

Concerning this clonotype itself: One end of the junction does not line up with germline, which may come from a read error. The CDR3 nucleotides are TGCGCCAGCAGCCGTCCAGGGGGGGGTCCCTATGGCTGCACCTTC. Its protein is CASSRPGGGPYGCTF. The chain is built from TRBV4-1 and TRBJ1-2; 7 nucleotides align to TRBD1. This CDR3 has 15 amino acids. Germline CDR1 MGHRA, CDR2 YSYEKL.

V gene TRBV5-1 combines with J gene TRBJ2-7; TRBD1 agrees at 8 bases. Trimming removed 4 bases from V and 0 bases from J; junction bases left unmatched: 6. This CDR3 region has 15 residues. CDR1 and CDR2 from the germline V gene are SGHRS and YFSETQ. CDR3 amino acids: CASSPRQGFSYEQYF. The CDR3, as DNA: TGCGCCAGCAGCCCAAGACAGGGGTTCTCCTACGAGCAGTACTTC.

The chain employs TRBV6-5 and TRBJ2-6; D uncertain. The germline V gene encodes CDR1 MNHEY and CDR2 SVGAGI. V dropped 5 bases and J dropped 1 base, with 9 bases sitting between them. The CDR3 contains 15 residues. The CDR3 reads CASSLQASGANVLTF. CDR3 coding DNA: TGTGCCAGCAGTCTCCAGGCGTCTGGGGCCAACGTCCTGACTTTC.

To note about this clonotype: This likely comes from a read error, as the CDR3 has no conserved phenylalanine or tryptophan at its end. No DNA is shown, since the ends of the CDR3 on it are uncertain; the CDR3 is the one TCRdb lists. J is TRBJ2-5 and V is TRBV7-9; no DNA check was done on the table's D call, TRBD2. The CDR3 has 15 amino acids, counting both end residues. CDR1 and CDR2 from the germline V gene are SEHNR and FQNEAQ (reference sequence). The CDR3 loop reads CASSSKEDYGYTFGS.

This clonotype has more than one count but fewer than ten. This chain links TRBV30 with TRBJ1-2, with D possibly TRBD1 on 5 matching bases. Germline-derived CDR1 and CDR2 are GTSNPN and SVGIG (reference sequence). This CDR3 is built from 12 residues. V was pared by 2 bases and J by 5 bases, with 9 bases between. CDR3 in DNA: TGTGCCTGGAGTTTAGGGGAATATGGCTACACCTTC. Its translation: CAWSLGEYGYTF.

The V gene is TRBV20-1, the J gene TRBJ1-5; TRBD1 matches 8 bases. Losses at the gene ends were 3 bases for V and 4 bases for J; bases not matched to a gene: 5. Germline lookup yields CDR1 DFQATT and CDR2 SNEGSKA (reference sequence). This CDR3 contains 14 residues. The CDR3 region is CSARTGDMNQPQHF. The CDR3 nucleotides are TGCAGTGCTAGGACAGGGGATATGAATCAGCCCCAGCATTTT.

The CDR3 DNA is TGTGCCACCAGGGGGGTGGGCTACAATGAGCAGTTCTTC. It is translated as CATRGVGYNEQFF. The chain couples TRBV7-2 to TRBJ2-1, with a tentative D call TRBD1 (7 bases). V lost 10 bases to trimming and J lost 3 bases, with 13 bases between them. The CDR3 consists of 13 residues. The germline gives CDR1 SGHTA, CDR2 FQGNSA.

The J gene is TRBJ2-7, the V gene TRBV6-5; no definite D call. From germline, CDR1 is MNHEY and CDR2 SVGAGI. CDR3 size: 13 residues. V lost 0 bases to trimming and J lost 5 bases, with 8 bases between them. CDR3 in amino acids: CASSYSIFNEQYF. In DNA form, the CDR3 reads TGTGCCAGCAGTTACTCGATTTTCAACGAGCAGTACTTC.

This clonotype occurred many times. V is TRBV6-2 or TRBV6-3 and J is TRBJ1-3; 9 bases match TRBD1. V lost 7 bases to trimming and J lost 4 bases; unmatched junction nucleotides: 5. Germline CDR1 and CDR2: MNHEY and SVGEGT. The CDR3 length is 14 residues. The CDR3 here is CASNWDRDGNTIYF. CDR3 in DNA: TGTGCCAGCAATTGGGACAGGGACGGAAACACCATATATTTT.

Ten or more counts support this clonotype. The chain couples TRBV12-3 or TRBV12-4 to TRBJ1-1, with D possibly matching TRBD1 (5 bases). The CDR3 consists of 16 residues. The germline V and J ends were trimmed by 3 bases and 1 base, with 15 bases remaining between them. CDR3 in amino acids: CASSLLQGWGNTEAFF. CDR3 nucleotides: TGTGCCAGCAGTTTGTTGCAGGGTTGGGGGAACACTGAAGCTTTCTTT.

The rearrangement uses TRBV15 and TRBJ2-7; D is unclear. V was clipped by 3 bases and J by 7 bases, with 13 bases between them. The CDR3 covers 13 residues. Germline CDR1 LNHNV, CDR2 YYDKDF (reference sequence). The CDR3 coding sequence is TGTGCCACCAGCAGCCGTGGGGAAAGGGAGCAGTACTTC. Protein sequence: CATSSRGEREQYF.

The table lists this clonotype with a few counts. V is TRBV24-1 and J is TRBJ2-1; TRBD2 agrees at 11 bases. The CDR3 length is 15 residues. The J segment lost 7 bases and the V segment lost 7 bases, leaving 8 bases of the junction unmatched. The germline V gene encodes CDR1 KGHDR and CDR2 SFDVKD. The CDR3 here is CATRDSGRARNEQFF. In nucleotides, the CDR3 is TGTGCCACCAGGGATAGCGGGAGGGCTCGGAATGAGCAGTTCTTC.

The chain is built from TRBV7-3 and TRBJ1-5; 8 nucleotides agree with TRBD1. CDR3 length equals 13 residues. CDR1 is SGHTA, CDR2 FQGTGA, per germline. V trimming: 2 bases; J trimming: 14 bases; junction bases outside the gene matches: 8. The CDR3 spells CASSLWTGRDEHF. The CDR3 DNA follows: TGTGCCAGCAGCTTATGGACAGGGAGGGACGAGCATTTT.

The chain couples TRBV7-8 to TRBJ2-1; maybe TRBD2 (5 bases). Germline V gene sequence: CDR1 SGHVS, CDR2 FQNEAQ. V was cut by 2 bases and J by 9 bases, with 11 bases left in between. There are 13 residues in the CDR3. The CDR3 region has the DNA TGTGCCAGCAGCTTAACGGGGATGGGTGAGCAGTTCTTC. Translated, it gives CASSLTGMGEQFF. The full variable domain, with the rest looked up from reference TRBV7-8 and TRBJ2-1, is GAGVSQSPRYKVAKRGQDVALRCDPISGHVSLFWYQQALGQGPEFLTYFQNEAQLDKSGLPSDRFFAERPEGSVSTLKIQRTQQEDSAVYLCASSLTGMGEQFFGPGTRLTVL.

The chain combines TRBV5-1 with TRBJ2-7; 7 bases map to TRBD1. CDR1 is SGHRS and CDR2 is YFSETQ in the germline V gene. V lost 4 bases to trimming and J lost 3 bases; unmatched junction nucleotides: 25. The CDR3 sequence is 20 residues long. Here the CDR3 reads CASSPSGSPQPDRLDYEQYF. The CDR3 region has the DNA TGCGCCAGCAGCCCTTCTGGCAGCCCCCAACCGGACAGGTTAGACTACGAGCAGTACTTC.